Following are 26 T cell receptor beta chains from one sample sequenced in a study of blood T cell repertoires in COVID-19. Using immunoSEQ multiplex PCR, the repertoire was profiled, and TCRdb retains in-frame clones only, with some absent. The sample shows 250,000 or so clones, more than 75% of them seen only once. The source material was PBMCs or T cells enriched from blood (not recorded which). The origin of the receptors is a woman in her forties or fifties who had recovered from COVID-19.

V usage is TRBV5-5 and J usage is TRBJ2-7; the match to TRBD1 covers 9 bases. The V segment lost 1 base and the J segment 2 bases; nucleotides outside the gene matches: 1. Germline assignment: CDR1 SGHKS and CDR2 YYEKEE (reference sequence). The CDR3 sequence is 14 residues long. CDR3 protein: CASSLWTGAYEQYF. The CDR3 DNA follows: TGTGCCAGCAGCTTGTGGACAGGGGCCTACGAGCAGTACTTC.

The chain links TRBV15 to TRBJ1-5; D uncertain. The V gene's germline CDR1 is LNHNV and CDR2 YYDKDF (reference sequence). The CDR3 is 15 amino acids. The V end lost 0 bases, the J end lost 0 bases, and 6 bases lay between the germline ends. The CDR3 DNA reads TGTGCCACCAGCAGAGATCGGGGTAGCAATCAGCCCCAGCATTTT. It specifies CATSRDRGSNQPQHF.

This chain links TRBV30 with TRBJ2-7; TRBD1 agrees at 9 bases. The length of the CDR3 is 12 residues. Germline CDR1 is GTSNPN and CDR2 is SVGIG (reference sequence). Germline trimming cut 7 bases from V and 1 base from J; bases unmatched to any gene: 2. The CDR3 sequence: CAYRGPSYEQYF. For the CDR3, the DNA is TGTGCCTACAGGGGGCCATCCTACGAGCAGTACTTC.

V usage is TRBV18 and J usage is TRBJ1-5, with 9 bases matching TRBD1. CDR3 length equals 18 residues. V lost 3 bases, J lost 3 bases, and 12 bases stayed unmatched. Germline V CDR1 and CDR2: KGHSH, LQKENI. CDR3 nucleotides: TGTGCCAGCTCACCGCTAGGCGAACAGGGGGCCATCAATCAGCCCCAGCATTTT. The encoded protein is CASSPLGEQGAINQPQHF.

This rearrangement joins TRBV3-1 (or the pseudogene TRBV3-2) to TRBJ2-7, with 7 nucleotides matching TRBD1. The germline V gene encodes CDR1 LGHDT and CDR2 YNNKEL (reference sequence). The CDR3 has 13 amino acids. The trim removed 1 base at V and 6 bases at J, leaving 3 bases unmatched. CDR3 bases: TGTGCCAGCAGCCAAGGGGACAGCCTCGAGCAGTACTTC. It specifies CASSQGDSLEQYF.

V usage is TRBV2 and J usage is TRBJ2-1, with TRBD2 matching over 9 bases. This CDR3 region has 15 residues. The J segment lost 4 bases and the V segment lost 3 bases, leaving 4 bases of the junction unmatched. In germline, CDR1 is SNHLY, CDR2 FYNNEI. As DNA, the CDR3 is TGTGCCAGCAGTGATCGGCTAGCGGGGTACAATGAGCAGTTCTTC. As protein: CASSDRLAGYNEQFF. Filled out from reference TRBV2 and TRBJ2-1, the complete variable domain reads EPEVTQTPSHQVTQMGQEVILRCVPISNHLYFYWYRQILGQKVEFLVSFYNNEISEKSEIFDDQFSVERPDGSNFTLKIRSTKLEDSAMYFCASSDRLAGYNEQFFGPGTRLTVL.

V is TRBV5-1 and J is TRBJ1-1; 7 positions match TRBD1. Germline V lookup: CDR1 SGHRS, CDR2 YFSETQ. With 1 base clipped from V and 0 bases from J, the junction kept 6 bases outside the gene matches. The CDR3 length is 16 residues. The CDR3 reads CASSLRQGGMNTEAFF. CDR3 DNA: TGCGCCAGCAGCTTGAGGCAGGGGGGCATGAACACTGAAGCTTTCTTT.

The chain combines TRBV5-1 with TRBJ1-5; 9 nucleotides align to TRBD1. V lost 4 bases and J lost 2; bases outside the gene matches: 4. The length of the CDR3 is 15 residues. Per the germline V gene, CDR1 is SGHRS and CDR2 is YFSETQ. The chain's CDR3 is CASSEQGAGNQPQHF. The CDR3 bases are TGCGCCAGCAGCGAACAGGGGGCCGGCAATCAGCCCCAGCATTTT.

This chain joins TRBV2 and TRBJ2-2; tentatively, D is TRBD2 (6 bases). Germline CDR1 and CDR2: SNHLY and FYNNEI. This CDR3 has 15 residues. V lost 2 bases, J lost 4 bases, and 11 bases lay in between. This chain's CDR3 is CASSETRGGTGELFF. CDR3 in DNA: TGTGCCAGCAGTGAAACGCGGGGAGGCACCGGGGAGCTGTTTTTT. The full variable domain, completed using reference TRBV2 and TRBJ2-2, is EPEVTQTPSHQVTQMGQEVILRCVPISNHLYFYWYRQILGQKVEFLVSFYNNEISEKSEIFDDQFSVERPDGSNFTLKIRSTKLEDSAMYFCASSETRGGTGELFFGEGSRLTVL.

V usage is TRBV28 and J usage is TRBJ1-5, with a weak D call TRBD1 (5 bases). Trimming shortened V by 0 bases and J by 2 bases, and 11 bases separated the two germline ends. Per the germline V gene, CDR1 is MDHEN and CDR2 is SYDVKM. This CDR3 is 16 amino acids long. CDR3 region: CASSLWKGSGNQPQHF. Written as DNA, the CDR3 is TGTGCCAGCAGTTTATGGAAGGGGTCGGGCAATCAGCCCCAGCATTTT.

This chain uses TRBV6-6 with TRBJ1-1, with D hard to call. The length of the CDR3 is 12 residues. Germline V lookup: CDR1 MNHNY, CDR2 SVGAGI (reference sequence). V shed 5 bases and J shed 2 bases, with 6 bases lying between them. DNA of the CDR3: TGTGCCAGCAGTAATTCAAACACTGAAGCTTTCTTT. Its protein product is CASSNSNTEAFF.

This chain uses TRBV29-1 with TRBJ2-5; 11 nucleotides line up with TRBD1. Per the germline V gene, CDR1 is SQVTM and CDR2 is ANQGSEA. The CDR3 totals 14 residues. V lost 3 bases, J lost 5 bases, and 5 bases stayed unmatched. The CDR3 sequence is CSVEGQGVSETQYF. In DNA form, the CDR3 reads TGCAGCGTTGAGGGACAGGGGGTGTCGGAGACCCAGTACTTC. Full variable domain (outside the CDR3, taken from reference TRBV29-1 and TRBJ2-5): SAVISQKPSRDICQRGTSLTIQCQVDSQVTMMFWYRQQPGQSLTLIATANQGSEATYESGFVIDKFPISRPNLTFSTLTVSNMSPEDSSIYLCSVEGQGVSETQYFGPGTRLLVL.

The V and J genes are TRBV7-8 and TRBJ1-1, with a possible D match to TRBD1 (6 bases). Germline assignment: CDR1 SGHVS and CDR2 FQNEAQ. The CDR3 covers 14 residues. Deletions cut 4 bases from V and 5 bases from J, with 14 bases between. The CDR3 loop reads CASSSTGFNTEAFF. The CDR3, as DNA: TGTGCCAGCAGCTCGACAGGTTTTAATACTGAAGCTTTCTTT.

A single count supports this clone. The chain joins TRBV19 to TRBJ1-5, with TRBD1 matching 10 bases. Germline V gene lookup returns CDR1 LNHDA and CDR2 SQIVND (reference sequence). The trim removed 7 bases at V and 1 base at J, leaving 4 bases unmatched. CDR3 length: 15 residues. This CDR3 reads CASKPGQGSNQPQHF. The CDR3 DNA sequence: TGTGCCAGTAAACCGGGACAGGGGAGCAATCAGCCCCAGCATTTT.

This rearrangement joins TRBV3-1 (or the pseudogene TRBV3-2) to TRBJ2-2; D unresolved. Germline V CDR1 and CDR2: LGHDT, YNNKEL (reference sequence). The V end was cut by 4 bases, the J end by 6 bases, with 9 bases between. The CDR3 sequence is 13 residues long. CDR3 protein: CASSPPVAGELFF. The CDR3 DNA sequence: TGTGCCAGCAGCCCACCGGTGGCCGGGGAGCTGTTTTTT.

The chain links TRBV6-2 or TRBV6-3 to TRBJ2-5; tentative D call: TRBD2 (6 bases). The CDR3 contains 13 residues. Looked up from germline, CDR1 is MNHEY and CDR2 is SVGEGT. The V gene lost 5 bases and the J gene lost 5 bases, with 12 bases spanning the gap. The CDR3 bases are TGTGCCAGCAGTCAGACTAGTACGGAGACCCAGTACTTC. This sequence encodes CASSQTSTETQYF.

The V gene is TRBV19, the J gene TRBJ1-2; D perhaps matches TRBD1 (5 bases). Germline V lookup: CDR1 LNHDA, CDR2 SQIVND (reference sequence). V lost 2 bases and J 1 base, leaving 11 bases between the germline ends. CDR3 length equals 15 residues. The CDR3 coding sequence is TGTGCCAGTAGTATACCGTCAGGGTATAACTATGGCTACACCTTC. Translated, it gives CASSIPSGYNYGYTF. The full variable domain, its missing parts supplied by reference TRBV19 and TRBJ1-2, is DGGITQSPKYLFRKEGQNVTLSCEQNLNHDAMYWYRQDPGQGLRLIYYSQIVNDFQKGDIAEGYSVSREKKESFPLTVTSAQKNPTAFYLCASSIPSGYNYGYTFGSGTRLTVV.

The CDR3 is CASSGGTSGNEQFF. In DNA form, the CDR3 reads TGCGCCAGCAGTGGGGGGACTAGCGGGAATGAGCAGTTCTTC. The gene calls are TRBV10-2 and TRBJ2-1; 12 nucleotides align to TRBD2. J was trimmed by 7 bases and V by 4 bases; bases with no gene match: 2. This CDR3 is 14 amino acids long. Germline V gene data show CDR1 as WSHSY and CDR2 as SAAADI.

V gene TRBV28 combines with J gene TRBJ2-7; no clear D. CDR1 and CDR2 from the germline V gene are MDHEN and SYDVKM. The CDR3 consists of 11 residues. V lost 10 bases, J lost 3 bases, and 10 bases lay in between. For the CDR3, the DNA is TGTGCCACCCTTGCAGTCTACGAGCAGTACTTC. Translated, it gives CATLAVYEQYF.

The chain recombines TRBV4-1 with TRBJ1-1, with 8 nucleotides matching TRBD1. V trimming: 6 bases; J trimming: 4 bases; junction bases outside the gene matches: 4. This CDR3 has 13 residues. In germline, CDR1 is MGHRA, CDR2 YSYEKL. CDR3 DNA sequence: TGCGCCAGCAGAGGACAGGGAGCCACTGAAGCTTTCTTT. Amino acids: CASRGQGATEAFF.

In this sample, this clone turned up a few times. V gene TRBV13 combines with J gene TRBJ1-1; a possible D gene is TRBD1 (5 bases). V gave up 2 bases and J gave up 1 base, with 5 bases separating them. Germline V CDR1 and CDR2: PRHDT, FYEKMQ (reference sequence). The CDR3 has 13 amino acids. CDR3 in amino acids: CASSLQGNTEAFF. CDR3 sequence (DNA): TGTGCCAGCAGCTTACAGGGGAACACTGAAGCTTTCTTT.

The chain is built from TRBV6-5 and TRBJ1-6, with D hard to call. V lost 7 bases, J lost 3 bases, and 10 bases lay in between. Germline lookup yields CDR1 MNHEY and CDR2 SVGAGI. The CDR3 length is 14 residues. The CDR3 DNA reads TGTGCCAGCAACCCCCTCAGCTATAATTCACCCCTCCACTTT. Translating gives CASNPLSYNSPLHF.

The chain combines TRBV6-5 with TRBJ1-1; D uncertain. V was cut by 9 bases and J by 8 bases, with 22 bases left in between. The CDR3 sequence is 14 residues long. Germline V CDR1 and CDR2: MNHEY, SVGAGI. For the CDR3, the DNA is TGTGCCAGTACCTCAAACGGACTCAAGTTAGAAGCTTTCTTT. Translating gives CASTSNGLKLEAFF.

DNA for the CDR3: TGCGCCAGCAGCTTGGCGACAGGTAGGAACACTGAAGCTTTCTTT. This sequence encodes CASSLATGRNTEAFF. The V gene is TRBV5-1, the J gene TRBJ1-1, with D possibly TRBD1 on 6 matching bases. Germline loops: CDR1 SGHRS, CDR2 YFSETQ. V shed 0 bases and J shed 1 base, with 10 bases lying between them. The length of the CDR3 is 15 residues.

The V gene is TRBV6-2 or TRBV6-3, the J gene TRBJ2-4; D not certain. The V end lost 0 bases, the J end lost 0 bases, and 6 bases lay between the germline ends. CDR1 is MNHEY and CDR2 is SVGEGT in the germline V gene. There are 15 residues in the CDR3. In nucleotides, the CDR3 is TGTGCCAGCAGTTACTCGGAGCTAGCCAAAAACATTCAGTACTTC. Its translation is CASSYSELAKNIQYF.

The CDR3: CASSSSGGSNQPQHF. In DNA, the CDR3 is TGTGCCAGCAGCTCGAGCGGGGGGAGCAATCAGCCCCAGCATTTT. The J gene is TRBJ1-5, the V gene TRBV9; TRBD1 might be the D (5 bases). V lost 4 bases and J 1 base, leaving 12 bases between the germline ends. Germline lookup yields CDR1 SGDLS and CDR2 YYNGEE. The CDR3 runs to 15 residues.